The text below deals with one T cell receptor beta chain. Generated by immunoSEQ multiplex PCR, the TCRdb table keeps only in-frame clones and is missing some. This sample carries 230,000 or so clones, around 81% of them seen once, and the ten largest clones take 7.5%. This sample is drawn from a study of blood T cell repertoires in COVID-19. This CDR3 has 17 amino acids. J gave up 0 bases and V 5 bases, and 8 bases lay outside the gene matches. The germline V gene encodes CDR1 SEHNR and CDR2 FQNEAQ (reference sequence). Sequenced material: peripheral blood. This rearrangement joins TRBV7-9 to TRBJ1-3, with 9 nucleotides matching TRBD1. The TCR comes from a woman aged 80 or over with COVID-19, enrolled during active disease. The CDR3 region is CASSRTGGPFSGNTIYF. Here the CDR3 DNA reads TGTGCCAGCAGCCGAACAGGGGGCCCCTTCTCTGGAAACACCATATATTTT.